This TCR beta chain stems from a study of blood T cell repertoires in COVID-19. Study at large: Some COVID-19 samples were acute and others convalescent; all came from the United States, Italy and Spain. T cells, B-cell-depleted T cells, or PBMCs supplied cDNA or gDNA.

Source study methods: From reference gene primer amplification, estimates of nucleated cell counts were derived. Method: immunoSEQ multiplex PCR; TCRdb's copy keeps in-frame clones and lacks some. That table supplies the V and J calls and clone size; D and trimming were determined from the DNA. The repertoire holds 50,000 to 60,000 clones, about nine tenths seen once, with approximately 6.2% in the top ten. The length of the CDR3 is 16 residues. Germline-derived CDR1 and CDR2 are SGHTA and FQGNSA. Losses at the gene ends were 2 bases for V and 3 bases for J; bases not matched to a gene: 9. The sequence was collected from a man in his forties or fifties with acute or convalescent COVID-19. The chain joins TRBV7-2 to TRBJ1-1; 7 bases are shared with TRBD1. The sequenced sample was peripheral blood. The CDR3 nucleotides are TGTGCCAGCAGCTTACAGACAGGGAAGAGGGACACTGAAGCTTTCTTT. Its protein is CASSLQTGKRDTEAFF.